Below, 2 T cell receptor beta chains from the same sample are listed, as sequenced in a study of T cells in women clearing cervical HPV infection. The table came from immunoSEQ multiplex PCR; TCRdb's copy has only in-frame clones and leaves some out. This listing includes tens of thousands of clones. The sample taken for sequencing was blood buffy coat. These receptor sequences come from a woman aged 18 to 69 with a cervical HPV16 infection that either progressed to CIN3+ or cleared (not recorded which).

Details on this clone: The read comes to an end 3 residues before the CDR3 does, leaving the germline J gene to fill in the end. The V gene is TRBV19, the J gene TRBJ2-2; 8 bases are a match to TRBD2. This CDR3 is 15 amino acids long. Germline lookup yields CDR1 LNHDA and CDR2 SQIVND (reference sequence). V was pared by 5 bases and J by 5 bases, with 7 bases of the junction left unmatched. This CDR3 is CASSPGTRGTGELFF. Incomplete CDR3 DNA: TGTGCCAGTAGTCCCGGGACTAGAGGTACCGGGGAG.

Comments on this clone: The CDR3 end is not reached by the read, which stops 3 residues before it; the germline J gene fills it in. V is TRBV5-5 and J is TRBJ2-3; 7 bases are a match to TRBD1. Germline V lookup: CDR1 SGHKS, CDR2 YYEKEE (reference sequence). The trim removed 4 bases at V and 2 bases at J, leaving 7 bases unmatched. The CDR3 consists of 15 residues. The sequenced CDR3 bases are TGTGCCAGCAGCCGAGACAGGGCTACCACAGATACG. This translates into CASSRDRATTDT. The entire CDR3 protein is CASSRDRATTDTQYF.